One T cell receptor beta chain is described in this entry. It has no known antigen specificity. Base qualities are not recorded, but no much larger clone differs from it by a single base. This entry is derived from a study of naive and memory T cell subsets (dated by TCRdb to the late 2010s). Regarding the study in general: An open-source, UMI-based TCR alpha and beta sequencing pipeline was applied to sorted naive and memory peripheral blood T cell subsets. The results of the functional CMV T cell responses matched the IgG serology results in every case. RNA was DNase-treated and reverse transcribed with TCR constant-region primers, mostly using SuperScript III.

From the second PCR step onward, the TCR alpha chain libraries and the TCR beta chain libraries were amplified separately. To determine each donor's CMV status, fresh PBMCs were stimulated overnight with CMV viral lysate, and IFNgamma production from CD4+ T cells was then assessed. Using Miltenyi beads, CD4 T cells were first positively selected, and CD8 T cells were then positively selected from the CD4-negative fraction. Cells were stained for CD3, CD4, CD8, CD45RA, CD27 and a live/dead dye and were sorted on a BD Aria II into four subsets based on CD45RA and CD27. Three healthy volunteers provided blood, and the blood of each volunteer was split into CD4 and CD8 T cells and then into four differentiation subsets. Approximately 0.13 L of peripheral blood was drawn per donor, and PBMC were isolated by Ficoll-Paque PLUS density-gradient centrifugation. After sorting, cells were lysed in RLT buffer, RNA was extracted using a Qiagen RNeasy kit, and the extracted RNA was stored at -80 degrees C.

General study outcomes and caveats: In both CD4 and CD8 cells, a rise in Gini index and a fall in Shannon and inverse Simpson diversity were observed from naive through CM, EM and EMRA. RNA-based TCR counts may be affected by expression changes linked to T cell activation and differentiation. TCR abundance followed a power law whose exponent differed between naive and memory subsets but was consistent across the three individuals. Clonotypes were defined as single alpha or beta chain sequences, not paired alpha/beta receptors. The repertoire findings for the naive and memory subsets could not be validated, as no ground truth was available. After error correction, over 85% of naive TCR sequences appeared only once, giving much steeper abundance distributions than memory subsets.

The CDR3 numbers 13 residues from cysteine through phenylalanine. Only the CDR3 region is kept as DNA, spanning 39 bases read in frame from base 1. Taken from the germline V gene, the CDR1 and CDR2 loops are SGHDN and FVKESK. At the junction V is shortened by 1 base and J by 4 bases, with 7 bases in between. The library was generated by UMI-ligation and nested PCR. The beta constant-region primer was an equimolar mix of two oligonucleotides covering both TRBC1 and TRBC2. The ligated cDNA went through four rounds of PCR with nested alpha and beta constant-region primers together with the SP2 primer. A single-stranded oligonucleotide containing the SP2 primer and a 12-nucleotide UMI was joined to the 3' end of the cDNA by T4 RNA ligase 1. Incubation of the ligation reaction was carried out at 16 degrees C for about 19-24 hours. PCR2 was usually performed as a SYBR Green qPCR and halted at a preset threshold so that over-amplification would not occur. All purifications after the first were performed with Agencourt AMPure XP magnetic beads. Library quantification was done by Qubit, followed by a TapeStation check on which the main peak was expected at around 650 bp. The pooled libraries were sequenced on an Illumina MiSeq using v2 2x251 paired-end kits, which usually yielded about 0.95-2 million reads per sample. Libraries were pooled at 4 nM per sample, and 5-7% PhiX was added to improve cluster recognition. Processing in the source paper ran as follows. V and J genes were assigned to Demultiplexor-processed FASTQ reads by Decombinator through tag matching, with a single base-pair mismatch being allowed. UMIs were used by Collapsinator to correct both sequencing errors and frequency errors arising from PCR heterogeneity. TCRs were translated and CDR3s were extracted from the conserved cysteine to the FGXG phenylalanine by CDR3Translator, with non-productive sequences being flagged. Gini, Shannon entropy and inverse Simpson indices were calculated on repertoires that had been subsampled to equal numbers of UMI-defined TCRs. Clonotype abundance distributions were fitted to a power law by maximum likelihood within the linear range. When run on a single naive CD8 sample, MIGEC and the pipeline yielded similar UMI counts, similar unique TCR numbers and similar clonal distributions. A set of 7,322 CMV-associated CDR3 sequences, compiled from VDJdb and a published dataset, was used to search the repertoires. TCRdb cleaned the public reads at Q25 with fastp, built clones with MiXCR and kept in-frame beta chains. One record per CDR3 amino acid sequence lists the most common genes and DNA. The V and J calls here are based on TCRdb, not the publication. This sample has approximately 20,000 distinct CDR3 sequences in its table, and around 8.8% of those were observed once. The ten largest clones represent about 24% of the sample.

The receptor was isolated from a human donor in good health. The chain employs TRBV14 and TRBJ1-2, with the D gene not clear enough to name. The sequenced sample consisted of central memory CD8+ T cells from blood. This sample's cell subset or site label indicates: central memory, CD45RA- CD27+. The CDR3 here reads CASSQVWAYGYTF. Read as DNA, the sequence is TGTGCCAGCAGCCAAGTCTGGGCCTATGGCTACACCTTC.